Shown below are 23 T cell receptor beta chains from a single sample sequenced in a study of yellow fever vaccine responses in identical twins. TCRdb analysed the RT-PCR reads with MiXCR anew, one entry per CDR3 protein. The data show under 8,500 distinct CDR3 sequences, about 86% seen once. The sequencing here drew on T cells from blood (PBMCs), unsorted or a sorted subset (not recorded which), taken before or after yellow fever vaccination (not recorded which). The receptors stem from a woman between 18 and 29 years old who received the yellow fever vaccine.

The CDR3 loop reads CASSPLGSYEQYF. In DNA, the CDR3 is TGTGCCAGCAGCCCACTAGGCTCCTACGAGCAGTACTTC. The chain employs TRBV11-1 and TRBJ2-7, with a weak D call TRBD2 (5 bases). Germline V gene sequence: CDR1 SGHAT, CDR2 FQDESV (reference sequence). The CDR3 extends over 13 amino acids. V lost 5 bases and J lost 0, with 8 bases in between.

The chain is built from TRBV2 and TRBJ2-5; no clear D. CDR1 and CDR2 (germline): SNHLY, FYNNEI. V lost 6 bases and J 7 bases, leaving 15 bases between the germline ends. CDR3 size: 13 residues. This CDR3 reads CASSRDLLWTQYF. The CDR3 region has the DNA TGTGCCAGCAGCCGAGACCTATTATGGACCCAGTACTTC.

The V and J genes are TRBV3-1 and TRBJ1-5; D not certain. Germline loops: CDR1 LGHDT, CDR2 YNNKEL (reference sequence). Trimming stripped 4 bases from V and 2 bases from J, with 9 bases between. The CDR3 runs 14 residues. The CDR3 DNA reads TGTGCCAGCAGCCTCGGTGGGCGCAATCAGCCCCAGCATTTT. Protein: CASSLGGRNQPQHF.

The chain recombines TRBV27 with TRBJ2-7, with D unclear. Germline values: CDR1 MNHEY, CDR2 SMNVEV (reference sequence). This CDR3 has 15 amino acids. The germline V and J ends were trimmed by 3 bases and 0 bases, with 12 bases remaining between them. The CDR3 sequence is CASSFLRGNSYEQYF. CDR3 nucleotides: TGTGCCAGCAGTTTTCTCCGAGGCAACTCCTACGAGCAGTACTTC.

This clonotype appeared once. The chain employs TRBV24-1 and TRBJ2-2, with 8 bases matching TRBD1. The germline V gene has CDR1 KGHDR and CDR2 SFDVKD. CDR3 length equals 15 residues. Trimming took 6 bases from V and 5 from J; bases not matched to a gene: 7. DNA for the CDR3: TGTGCCACCAGTCACTCAGGGGGCAGAACCGGGGAGCTGTTTTTT. It encodes CATSHSGGRTGELFF.

This rearrangement joins TRBV2 to TRBJ1-5; TRBD1 matches at 8 bases. The germline gives CDR1 SNHLY, CDR2 FYNNEI. V dropped 7 bases and J dropped 2; count of bases not matched to a gene: 7. CDR3 size: 15 residues. The chain's CDR3 is CASTSSTGGNQPQHF. The CDR3 coding sequence is TGTGCCAGCACCTCATCGACAGGGGGCAATCAGCCCCAGCATTTT. Complete variable domain (other parts from reference TRBV2 and TRBJ1-5): EPEVTQTPSHQVTQMGQEVILRCVPISNHLYFYWYRQILGQKVEFLVSFYNNEISEKSEIFDDQFSVERPDGSNFTLKIRSTKLEDSAMYFCASTSSTGGNQPQHFGDGTRLSIL.

V is TRBV20-1 and J is TRBJ2-5; D gene ambiguous. Deletions cut 3 bases from V and 2 bases from J, with 10 bases between. The CDR3 has 13 residues. The germline V gene has CDR1 DFQATT and CDR2 SNEGSKA (reference sequence). The CDR3 spells CSASQVVQETQYF. The CDR3, as DNA: TGCAGTGCTAGTCAGGTTGTACAAGAGACCCAGTACTTC.

This chain connects TRBV5-1 to TRBJ2-7; D perhaps matches TRBD2 (6 bases). The CDR3 loop spans 13 amino acids. V lost 5 bases, J lost 3 bases, and 12 bases lay in between. Per the germline V gene, CDR1 is SGHRS and CDR2 is YFSETQ. The CDR3 is CASSTGELYEQYF. CDR3 coding DNA: TGCGCCAGCAGTACGGGGGAACTCTACGAGCAGTACTTC.

The chain joins TRBV7-6 to TRBJ2-3; no clear D gene. V was cut by 5 bases and J by 7 bases, with 7 bases left in between. Germline assignment: CDR1 SGHVS and CDR2 FNYEAQ. The CDR3 has 11 residues. The CDR3, as DNA: TGTGCCAGCAGCGCCGAAAATACGCAGTATTTT. Protein sequence: CASSAENTQYF. Combining the CDR3 with reference TRBV7-6 and TRBJ2-3 gives the whole variable domain GAGVSQSPRYKVTKRGQDVALRCDPISGHVSLYWYRQALGQGPEFLTYFNYEAQQDKSGLPNDRFSAERPEGSISTLTIQRTEQRDSAMYRCASSAENTQYFGPGTRLTVL.

The chain recombines TRBV2 with TRBJ1-5, with 8 bases matching TRBD1. The CDR3 length is 15 residues. Germline CDR1 and CDR2: SNHLY and FYNNEI. V shed 5 bases, J shed 1 base, and the junction held 4 bases outside the gene matches. The CDR3 coding sequence is TGTGCCAGCAGTCTTCAGGGGGCAAGCAATCAGCCCCAGCATTTT. It encodes CASSLQGASNQPQHF.

V is TRBV9 and J is TRBJ1-1, with no clear D. The V gene lost 6 bases and the J gene lost 7 bases, with 13 bases spanning the gap. The germline V gene encodes CDR1 SGDLS and CDR2 YYNGEE. The CDR3 has 12 amino acids. CDR3 residues: CASTDLSGEAFF. In DNA form, the CDR3 reads TGTGCCAGCACCGACCTATCAGGTGAAGCTTTCTTT.

The chain is built from TRBV18 and TRBJ1-5; the D is unclear. Trimming removed 3 bases at V and 5 bases at J, with 8 bases between. The CDR3 runs 13 residues. The germline gives CDR1 KGHSH, CDR2 LQKENI. CDR3 in amino acids: CASSPRRDQPQHF. CDR3 coding DNA: TGTGCCAGCTCACCGAGGAGAGATCAGCCCCAGCATTTT.

The chain joins TRBV4-1 to TRBJ2-7; D is ambiguous. Trimming pared 4 bases from V and 0 bases from J, leaving 13 bases between. CDR1 and CDR2 from the germline V gene are MGHRA and YSYEKL. The CDR3 is made up of 15 amino acids. The CDR3 DNA reads TGCGCCAGCAGCCCCGCGACCATGACCTCCTACGAGCAGTACTTC. Encoded protein: CASSPATMTSYEQYF.

The genes are TRBV29-1 and TRBJ2-1; 8 bases are shared with TRBD2. The CDR3 is 14 residues long. The trim removed 3 bases at V and 6 bases at J, leaving 7 bases unmatched. In germline, CDR1 is SQVTM, CDR2 ANQGSEA. CDR3 region: CSVDKTSGTNEQFF. For the CDR3, the DNA is TGCAGCGTTGATAAAACTAGCGGCACCAATGAGCAGTTCTTC.

The rearrangement joins TRBV11-1 to TRBJ2-7, with D perhaps matching TRBD1 (6 bases). The germline gives CDR1 SGHAT, CDR2 FQDESV (reference sequence). The CDR3 loop spans 14 amino acids. Trimming pared 2 bases from V and 2 bases from J, leaving 10 bases between. CDR3 amino acids: CASSLTTGTYEQYF. The DNA of the CDR3 is TGTGCCAGCAGCTTAACTACAGGGACCTACGAGCAGTACTTC.

This rearrangement joins TRBV14 to TRBJ2-2; 12 nucleotides match TRBD2. The CDR3 consists of 16 residues. After removal of 4 bases from V and 7 bases from J, the junction contained 7 bases not matched to a gene. Germline CDR1 SGHDN, CDR2 FVKESK. The CDR3: CASSPAGTSGFGELFF. The CDR3 region has the DNA TGTGCCAGCAGCCCGGCCGGGACTAGCGGGTTCGGGGAGCTGTTTTTT.

This chain connects TRBV5-4 to TRBJ1-1; TRBD1 is a possible D gene (6 bases). The CDR3 extends over 12 amino acids. V was pared by 4 bases and J by 8 bases, with 12 bases between. The V gene's germline CDR1 is SGHNT and CDR2 YYREEE (reference sequence). CDR3 DNA sequence: TGTGCCAGCAGCCTCACGGGGGGCGAAGCTTTCTTT. Residues: CASSLTGGEAFF.

V gene TRBV12-3 or TRBV12-4 combines with J gene TRBJ1-6, with D unresolved. This CDR3 is built from 13 residues. V was pared by 6 bases and J by 9 bases, with 12 bases between. CDR3 sequence (DNA): TGTGCCAGCAGCAGGAGGGCACCTTCACCCCTCCACTTT. Amino acid sequence: CASSRRAPSPLHF.

The chain joins TRBV11-1 to TRBJ1-2; 7 bases align to TRBD1. The CDR3 runs 14 residues. Germline-derived CDR1 and CDR2 are SGHAT and FQDESV (reference sequence). Trimming cost V 2 bases and J 4 bases; bases outside gene matches: 4. The DNA of the CDR3 is TGTGCCAGCAGCTTATCAGGGGGAAGCTATGGCTACACCTTC. Translated: CASSLSGGSYGYTF.

The chain is built from TRBV18 and TRBJ2-2; 8 positions match TRBD2. This CDR3 is 16 amino acids long. CDR1 and CDR2 from the germline V gene are KGHSH and LQKENI. J gave up 6 bases and V 2 bases, and 8 bases lay outside the gene matches. Written as DNA, the CDR3 is TGTGCCAGCTCACCAGGACGGGAGGGAAGATCCGGGGAGCTGTTTTTT. Encoded protein: CASSPGREGRSGELFF.

This sequence joins TRBV3-1 and TRBJ1-1; D might be TRBD1 (5 bases). Germline V gives CDR1 LGHDT, CDR2 YNNKEL (reference sequence). CDR3 size: 14 residues. Between the trimmed V and J ends, which lost 5 bases and 6 bases, there was a span of 16 bases. CDR3 sequence: CASSFGAGVAEAFF. For the CDR3, the DNA is TGTGCCAGCAGCTTTGGAGCGGGGGTCGCTGAAGCTTTCTTT.

The CDR3 reads CASSLGRTMDQETQYF. The CDR3 DNA follows: TGTGCCAGCAGCTTGGGCCGGACTATGGACCAAGAGACCCAGTACTTC. The V gene is TRBV5-5, the J gene TRBJ2-5, with D possibly being TRBD2 (6 bases). Germline V gene lookup returns CDR1 SGHKS and CDR2 YYEKEE (reference sequence). Trimming shortened V by 0 bases and J by 0 bases, and 12 bases separated the two germline ends. The CDR3 length is 16 residues. The variable domain in full, completed from reference TRBV5-5 and TRBJ2-5, reads DAGVTQSPTHLIKTRGQQVTLRCSPISGHKSVSWYQQVLGQGPQFIFQYYEKEERGRGNFPDRFSARQFPNYSSELNVNALLLGDSALYLCASSLGRTMDQETQYFGPGTRLLVL.

The chain recombines TRBV11-1 with TRBJ2-1, with 7 bases aligning to TRBD2. Germline V gene data show CDR1 as SGHAT and CDR2 as FQDESV (reference sequence). The CDR3 is 15 amino acids. The junction had 4 bases not matched to a gene; V was cut back by 5 bases and J by 0 bases. In nucleotides, the CDR3 is TGTGCCAGCAGCAGCTCTAGCGGCTCCTACAATGAGCAGTTCTTC. Residues: CASSSSSGSYNEQFF.